This T cell receptor (beta chain) was profiled in a study of blood T cell repertoires in COVID-19 (dated by TCRdb to the early 2020s). About the investigation overall: Collaborator samples came from the United States, Italy and Spain and covered acute and convalescent phases of COVID-19. The material from the prospective study consisted of cDNA or gDNA derived from T cells, B-cell-depleted T cells, or PBMCs. Deeply sampled blood TCRbeta repertoires from subjects exposed to, actively infected with, or recovered from COVID-19 were included in the dataset. The repertoires were released in a freely available public database meant as a resource for research on the immune response to SARS-CoV-2. The samples were drawn from the first 160 participants of the ongoing ImmuneRACE study and from 950 to 1,500 subjects provided by 6 global collaborators. A de-identified subject ID, COVID-19 status, age in years and sex were almost always included in the sample metadata. Where available, HLA class I and class II types were taken from metadata supplied by the sample provider and were not determined by assay-based typing. Summary of the overall study and its limitations: The amount of clinical and demographic metadata varied by source and participant and was provided uncurated.

TCRbeta CDR3 regions were amplified from genomic DNA by means of the immunoSEQ Assay, a bias-controlled multiplex PCR. From the authors' description of their analysis: Within the assay, amplification of reference gene primers was used to estimate how many nucleated cells each sample contained. Sequence reads were collapsed and filtered to measure the absolute abundance of every unique TCRbeta CDR3 rearrangement. For each sample, productive Simpson clonality was calculated as the square root of Simpson's diversity index over productive rearrangements. Drawn from immuneACCESS, this table holds only the in-frame rearrangements with V and J called that TCRdb kept. Clones are partly lost; checked studies trace under half to an unresolved V gene and leave the rest unexplained. V and J calls and clone size follow that table, whereas D and trimming were derived from the DNA. For this sample there are fewer than 300,000 clones; about four fifths appear just once. The ten largest make up roughly 9.4% of the sample.

A second Seattle source provided samples from volunteer blood donors who had recovered from COVID-19. Each collaborating institution followed its own protocols to collect whole blood in K2EDTA tubes. For TCRbeta analysis, collaborators shipped samples in one of three forms: frozen whole blood, isolated PBMCs, or DNA extracted from either of those sample types. This clone was detected only a few times. Its target antigen remains unknown. No base-level quality is on record; no much larger clone is a single base apart. The specimen was peripheral blood. The source is a woman between 50 and 59 years old who had recovered from COVID-19.

The nucleotides read TGTGCCAGCGGGGGGGCCGGAGTGGAGCAGTACTTC. This codes for CASGGAGVEQYF. Recombination joined TRBV11-2 with TRBJ2-7; the D gene is perhaps TRBD2, on 7 matching bases. V is clipped by 8 bases and J by 7 bases, and the sequence between their germline boundaries is 15 bases long. Per the germline V gene, SGHAT is the CDR1 and FQNNGV is the CDR2. Its CDR3 holds 12 amino acids, cysteine through phenylalanine. The CDR3 DNA has 36 bases and is translated from base 1. With all but the CDR3 taken from the reference TRBV11-2 and TRBJ2-7 genes, the full variable domain is: EAGVAQSPRYKIIEKRQSVAFWCNPISGHATLYWYQQILGQGPKLLIQFQNNGVVDDSQLPKDRFSAERLKGVDSTLKIQPAKLEDSAVYLCASGGAGVEQYFGPGTRLTVT.